The subject of this entry is one T cell receptor beta chain. Clones were sequenced by immunoSEQ multiplex PCR, and TCRdb holds only the in-frame ones, with some missing. The sample holds more than 200,000 clones; roughly 80% are singletons and the top ten take approximately 4%. These data are taken from a study of blood T cell repertoires in COVID-19. Study as a whole: Sources were T cells, B-cell-depleted T cells, or PBMCs; the material itself was cDNA or gDNA.

With 5 bases clipped from V and 0 bases from J, the junction kept 11 bases outside the gene matches. This CDR3 contains 19 residues. The germline V gene encodes CDR1 SQVTM and CDR2 ANQGSEA. This clonotype was obtained from a man aged 55 to 70 with acute or convalescent COVID-19. Sequencing was performed on peripheral blood. The chain has TRBV29-1 and TRBJ2-1; 15 bases are a match to TRBD2. This chain's CDR3 is CSVQYLGTSGGSSYNEQFF. CDR3 sequence (DNA): TGCAGCGTTCAATATCTAGGGACTAGCGGGGGGAGCTCCTACAATGAGCAGTTCTTC.